This is a list of T cell receptor beta chains from one sample in a study of T cell responses to AZD1222 COVID-19 vaccine. Profiling relied on immunoSEQ multiplex PCR, and the TCRdb table lists in-frame clones only, not all of them. This sample yields 100,000 to 120,000 clones, of which 85% to 90% are seen a single time; 44% belongs to the top ten. The sequencing used peripheral blood, collected 28 days after the second AZD1222 dose. These receptors came from an adult who received the AZD1222 COVID-19 vaccine. CDR3s include the opening cysteine and the closing phenylalanine or tryptophan. The D gene is left open where the match is weak. Clone size is not always given. Where it is, it says once, few, many or a class for expanded clones.

D,J,V,size,CDR3,DNA
TRBD1,TRBJ1-4,TRBV19,NA,CASSTGQGPPYEKLFF,TGTGCCAGTAGTACGGGACAGGGCCCTCCATACGAAAAACTGTTTTTT
TRBD2,TRBJ2-5,TRBV5-5,NA,CASSRSGLAIETQYF,TGTGCCAGCAGCCGATCCGGACTAGCTATAGAGACCCAGTACTTC
TRBD1,TRBJ1-2,TRBV4-1,few,CASSVVPGQLNYGYTF,TGCGCCAGCAGCGTCGTCCCGGGACAGCTTAACTATGGCTACACCTTC
NA,TRBJ1-1,TRBV4-3,NA,CASSQAQGSTEAFF,TGCGCCAGCAGCCAAGCCCAGGGCTCCACTGAAGCTTTCTTT
TRBD2,TRBJ2-3,TRBV5-6,once,CASAASGVTDTQYF,TGTGCCAGCGCCGCTAGCGGGGTAACAGATACGCAGTATTTT
NA,TRBJ2-1,TRBV27,NA,CASKSGRSYIEQFF,TGTGCCAGCAAGAGTGGGAGGTCCTACATTGAGCAGTTCTTC
NA,TRBJ2-3,TRBV7-3,NA,CASSFRVTDTQYF,TGTGCCAGCAGCTTCCGCGTCACAGATACGCAGTATTTT
NA,TRBJ1-4,TRBV6-5,NA,CASRGGDATNEKLFF,TGTGCCAGCAGAGGGGGTGACGCAACTAATGAAAAACTGTTTTTT
TRBD2,TRBJ2-2,TRBV3-1/TRBV3-2,NA,CASAPGGTGELFF,TGTGCCAGCGCTCCGGGGGGAACCGGGGAGCTGTTTTTT
NA,TRBJ1-2,TRBV7-9,NA,CASSRATANYGYTF,TGTGCCAGCAGCCGCGCCACCGCTAACTATGGCTACACCTTC
NA,TRBJ1-1,TRBV20-1,NA,CSARDTPGAFF,TGCAGTGCTAGAGACACCCCTGGTGCTTTCTTT
NA,TRBJ2-5,TRBV6-2/TRBV6-3,once,CASSYYQRVGETQYF,TGTGCCAGCAGTTACTACCAGCGGGTAGGAGAGACCCAGTACTTC
NA,TRBJ1-1,TRBV4-1,NA,CASSQEFGGRVNTEAFF,TGCGCCAGCAGCCAAGAGTTCGGGGGCCGAGTGAACACTGAAGCTTTCTTT
TRBD1,TRBJ2-7,TRBV7-6,NA,CASSSFPGQAYEQYF,TGTGCCAGCAGCTCCTTCCCGGGACAGGCCTACGAGCAGTACTTC
NA,TRBJ2-1,TRBV7-9,NA,CASSAGLLGNEQFF,TGTGCCAGCAGCGCAGGACTACTAGGAAATGAGCAGTTCTTC
TRBD1,TRBJ1-4,TRBV28,NA,CASNVRGRGEKLFF,TGTGCCAGCAATGTTAGGGGGCGCGGTGAAAAACTGTTTTTT
NA,TRBJ1-2,TRBV6-6,NA,CASSYSSGKVDGYTF,TGTGCCAGCAGTTACTCGTCGGGTAAGGTCGATGGCTACACCTTC
NA,TRBJ2-2,TRBV7-8,NA,CASSRLYRADTGELFF,TGTGCCAGCAGCCGACTCTACAGGGCCGACACCGGGGAGCTGTTTTTT
NA,TRBJ2-7,TRBV28,once,CASSSPGYEQYF,TGTGCCAGCAGTTCTCCAGGGTACGAGCAGTACTTC
TRBD2,TRBJ2-2,TRBV5-4,NA,CASSFPGTSGANTGELFF,TGTGCCAGCAGCTTTCCCGGGACTAGCGGAGCGAACACCGGGGAGCTGTTTTTT
TRBD2,TRBJ2-2,TRBV6-2/TRBV6-3,NA,CASSYLRASGNTGELFF,TGTGCCAGCAGTTACCTTAGGGCTAGCGGTAACACCGGGGAGCTGTTTTTT
NA,TRBJ2-5,TRBV28,NA,CASSFLLSQETQYF,TGTGCCAGCAGTTTCCTGTTAAGCCAAGAGACCCAGTACTTC
NA,TRBJ2-2,TRBV6-1,NA,CASSEANRGGGRELFF,TGTGCCAGCAGTGAAGCGAATAGGGGAGGAGGCCGGGAGCTGTTTTTT
TRBD1,TRBJ2-7,TRBV28,NA,CASSLRQGVYEQYF,TGTGCCAGCAGTTTACGGCAGGGGGTCTACGAGCAGTACTTC
NA,TRBJ2-5,TRBV5-5,NA,CASSQKGGGGTQYF,TGTGCCAGCAGCCAGAAAGGGGGTGGTGGGACCCAGTACTTC
TRBD2,TRBJ2-3,TRBV18,NA,CASSPYRLAGATDTQYF,TGTGCCAGCTCACCATACAGACTAGCGGGAGCAACAGATACGCAGTATTTT
NA,TRBJ2-7,TRBV29-1,NA,CSVDGAKSYEQYF,TGCAGCGTTGACGGGGCCAAGAGCTACGAGCAGTACTTC
NA,TRBJ2-3,TRBV9,NA,CASSPRGPSDRTDTQYF,TGTGCCAGCAGCCCGAGGGGGCCTAGCGACCGCACAGATACGCAGTATTTT
TRBD2,TRBJ2-1,TRBV29-1,NA,CSVVSGSNEQFF,TGCAGCGTTGTCAGCGGGAGTAATGAGCAGTTCTTC
NA,TRBJ2-3,TRBV28,once,CASRFGGNTDTQYF,TGTGCCAGCAGGTTCGGCGGGAACACAGATACGCAGTATTTT
TRBD1,TRBJ2-7,TRBV7-6,NA,CASSHGDRNYYEQYF,TGTGCCAGCAGCCATGGGGACAGGAATTACTACGAGCAGTACTTC
TRBD2,TRBJ2-5,TRBV19,once,CASSLGGLAGETQYF,TGTGCCAGTAGTCTCGGGGGACTAGCGGGAGAGACCCAGTACTTC
TRBD1,TRBJ1-5,TRBV2,NA,CASRVGQGYKPQHF,TGTGCCAGCAGAGTGGGACAGGGATATAAGCCCCAGCATTTT
NA,TRBJ1-4,TRBV3-1/TRBV3-2,NA,CASSEGRHNPTNEKLFF,TGTGCCAGCAGCGAAGGACGACATAACCCAACTAATGAAAAACTGTTTTTT
NA,TRBJ2-2,TRBV18,once,CASSPVDGELFF,TGTGCCAGCTCACCAGTCGACGGGGAGCTGTTTTTT
NA,TRBJ2-7,TRBV9,NA,CASSTGTSSYEQYF,TGTGCCAGCAGTACCGGTACGTCCTCCTACGAGCAGTACTTC
NA,TRBJ1-4,TRBV6-5,NA,CASSYGRGGEKLFF,TGTGCCAGCAGTTACGGAAGGGGTGGAGAAAAACTGTTTTTT
TRBD1,TRBJ2-7,TRBV19,NA,CASSIGQGAYEQYF,TGTGCCAGTAGTATCGGACAGGGGGCGTACGAGCAGTACTTC
NA,TRBJ2-2,TRBV4-1,NA,CASSQGRTSMGGELFF,TGCGCCAGCAGCCAAGGTCGGACCTCCATGGGGGGGGAGCTGTTTTTT
NA,TRBJ2-7,TRBV7-9,NA,CASSLQGYEQYF,TGTGCCAGCAGCTTACAGGGCTACGAGCAGTACTTC
NA,TRBJ2-7,TRBV27,once,CASSLATPGGGSYEQYF,TGTGCCAGCAGTTTAGCTACCCCAGGGGGGGGATCCTACGAGCAGTACTTC